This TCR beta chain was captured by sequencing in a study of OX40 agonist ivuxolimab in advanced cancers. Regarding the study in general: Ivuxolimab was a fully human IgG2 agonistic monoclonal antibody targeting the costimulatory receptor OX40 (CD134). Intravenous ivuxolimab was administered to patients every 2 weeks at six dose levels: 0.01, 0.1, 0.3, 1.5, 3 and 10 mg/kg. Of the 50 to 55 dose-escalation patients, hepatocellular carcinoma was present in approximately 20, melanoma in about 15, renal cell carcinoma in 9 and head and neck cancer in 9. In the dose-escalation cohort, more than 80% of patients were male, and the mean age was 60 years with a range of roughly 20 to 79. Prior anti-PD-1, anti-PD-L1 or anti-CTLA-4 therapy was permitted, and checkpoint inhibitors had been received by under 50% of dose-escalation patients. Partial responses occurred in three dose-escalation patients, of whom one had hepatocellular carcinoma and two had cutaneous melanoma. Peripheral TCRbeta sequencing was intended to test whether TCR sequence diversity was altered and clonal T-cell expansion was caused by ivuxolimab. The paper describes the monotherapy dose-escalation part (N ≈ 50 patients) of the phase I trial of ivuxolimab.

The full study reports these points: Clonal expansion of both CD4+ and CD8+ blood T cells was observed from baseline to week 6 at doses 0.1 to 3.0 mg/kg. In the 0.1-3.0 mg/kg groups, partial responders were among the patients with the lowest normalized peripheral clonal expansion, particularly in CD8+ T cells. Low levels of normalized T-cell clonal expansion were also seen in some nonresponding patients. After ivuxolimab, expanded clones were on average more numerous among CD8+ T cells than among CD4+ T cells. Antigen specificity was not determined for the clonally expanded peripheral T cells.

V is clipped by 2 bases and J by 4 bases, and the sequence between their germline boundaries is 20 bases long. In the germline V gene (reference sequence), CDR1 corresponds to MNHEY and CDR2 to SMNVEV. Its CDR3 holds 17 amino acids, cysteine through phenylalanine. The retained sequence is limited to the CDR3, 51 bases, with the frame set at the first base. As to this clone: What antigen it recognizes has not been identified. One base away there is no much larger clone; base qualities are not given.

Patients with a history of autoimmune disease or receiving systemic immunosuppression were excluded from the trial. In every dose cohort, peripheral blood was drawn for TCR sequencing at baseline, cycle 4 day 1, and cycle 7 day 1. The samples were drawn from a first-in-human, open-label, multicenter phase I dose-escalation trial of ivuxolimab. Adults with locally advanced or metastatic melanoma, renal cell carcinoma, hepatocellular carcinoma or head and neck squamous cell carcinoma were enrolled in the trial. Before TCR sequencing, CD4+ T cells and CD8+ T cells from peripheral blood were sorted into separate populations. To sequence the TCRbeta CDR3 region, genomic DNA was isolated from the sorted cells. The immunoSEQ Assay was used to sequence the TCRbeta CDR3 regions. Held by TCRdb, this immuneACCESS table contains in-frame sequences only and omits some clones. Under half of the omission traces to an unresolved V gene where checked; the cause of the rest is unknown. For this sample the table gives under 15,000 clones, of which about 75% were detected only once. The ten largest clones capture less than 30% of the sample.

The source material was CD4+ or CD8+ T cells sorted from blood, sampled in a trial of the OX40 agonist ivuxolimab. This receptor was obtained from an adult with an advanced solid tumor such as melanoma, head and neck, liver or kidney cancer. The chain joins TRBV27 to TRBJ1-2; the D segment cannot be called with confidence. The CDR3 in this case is CASSLGEGGRIGYGYTF. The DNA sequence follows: TGTGCCAGCAGTTTAGGAGAGGGAGGGCGTATTGGCTATGGCTACACCTTC.